This record looks at one T cell receptor beta chain sequence and its context. The source of the sample is a study of PD-1 blockade in mismatch repair-deficient tumors. The CDR3 sequence is 14 residues long. The V end lost 3 bases, the J end lost 1 base, and 9 bases lay between the germline ends. CDR1 is SEHNR, CDR2 FQNEAQ, per germline (reference sequence). Clones were read by immunoSEQ multiplex PCR, and TCRdb kept only the in-frame ones, dropping some. The table shows roughly 130,000 clones, with about 90% occurring only once. The receptor was derived from an adult with mismatch repair-deficient cancer. Sequenced here: peripheral blood, sampled almost 74 weeks after starting pembrolizumab. The J gene is TRBJ2-5, the V gene TRBV7-9; possible D gene TRBD1, 6 bases. This CDR3 reads CASSFPDSQETQYF. CDR3 DNA sequence: TGTGCCAGCAGCTTCCCGGACAGCCAAGAGACCCAGTACTTC.